The entry below describes one T cell receptor beta chain. The sample comes from a study of blood T cell repertoires in COVID-19. Overall study context: Acute and convalescent COVID-19 specimens originated in the United States, Italy and Spain.

The germline CDR1 and CDR2 sequences are LGHNT and FRNRAP. V dropped 0 bases and J dropped 0 bases, with 26 bases sitting between them. This CDR3 is 21 amino acids long. In the study's own analysis: Nucleated cell number was recorded as an estimate derived from reference gene primer amplification. TCRdb keeps only in-frame clones here, not all; method: immunoSEQ multiplex PCR. For V, J and clone size, that table is used; D and trimming come from the DNA. Among 150,000 or so clones listed, over 80% were seen once. Individuals aged about 18 to 89 years were recruited from 24 US areas. This rearrangement joins TRBV12-5 to TRBJ1-2, with a weak D call TRBD1 (5 bases). Material: PBMCs or T cells enriched from blood (not recorded which). This TCR came from a woman between 45 and 60 years old who had been exposed to COVID-19. This chain's CDR3 is CASGLVYPGGAAPLSNYGYTF. The CDR3 DNA is TGTGCTAGTGGTTTGGTATATCCCGGAGGGGCAGCACCCTTATCTAACTATGGCTACACCTTC.